A selection of T cell receptor beta chains follows, all from one sample in a study of cytomegalovirus exposure and HLA in healthy donors. Method: immunoSEQ multiplex PCR; TCRdb's copy keeps in-frame clones and lacks some. This repertoire includes approximately 110,000 clones. The sample taken for sequencing was PBMCs. The receptors originated from a man between 18 and 35 years old in good health and CMV-seronegative. The CDR3 runs from the conserved cysteine through the conserved F or W. D genes are given only for firm matches.

CASSVPSQGGTLGGELFF,TGTGCCAGCAGCGTGCCGTCACAGGGGGGGACTTTGGGCGGGGAGCTGTTTTTT,TRBJ2-2,-,TRBV9
CASSQEAASAYEQYF,TGTGCCAGCAGCCAAGAGGCGGCTAGCGCCTACGAGCAGTACTTC,TRBJ2-7,-,TRBV4-2
CASNPGTSVHTQYF,TGTGCCAGCAACCCCGGGACTAGCGTACATACGCAGTATTTT,TRBJ2-3,TRBD2,TRBV27
CASSLGAGGPSSYEQYF,TGCGCCAGCAGCTTGGGGGCAGGGGGCCCTAGCTCCTACGAGCAGTACTTC,TRBJ2-7,TRBD1,TRBV5-1
CASSMGQPRSSYNSPLHF,TGTGCCAGTAGTATGGGACAACCTCGAAGCTCCTATAATTCACCCCTCCACTTT,TRBJ1-6,-,TRBV19
CASSGGAALGTGELFF,TGTGCCAGCAGTGGGGGGGCGGCCCTCGGCACCGGGGAGCTGTTTTTT,TRBJ2-2,-,TRBV27
CASSRSNTAGEQFF,TGTGCCAGCAGCCGCTCCAACACGGCGGGGGAGCAGTTCTTC,TRBJ2-1,-,TRBV7-9
CASSGIDRSSYEQYF,TGCGCCAGCAGCGGTATTGACAGGAGCTCCTACGAGCAGTACTTC,TRBJ2-7,-,TRBV5-1
CASSPLGLAGKAEVRETQYF,TGTGCCAGCAGCCCATTGGGACTAGCGGGGAAGGCAGAAGTGAGAGAGACCCAGTACTTC,TRBJ2-5,TRBD2,TRBV28
CASSQDQEDTEAFF,TGTGCCAGCAGCCAAGATCAGGAAGACACTGAAGCTTTCTTT,TRBJ1-1,-,TRBV14
CASSLGDRGRNQPQHF,TGTGCCAGCAGCTTAGGGGACAGGGGTAGAAATCAGCCCCAGCATTTT,TRBJ1-5,TRBD1,TRBV7-9
CASSLLVTGELFF,TGTGCCAGCAGCCTCCTAGTCACCGGGGAGCTGTTTTTT,TRBJ2-2,-,TRBV11-3
CASSSYRGGNQPQHF,TGTGCCAGCAGCTCTTACAGGGGTGGAAATCAGCCCCAGCATTTT,TRBJ1-5,TRBD1,TRBV7-8
CASISPGTAYEKLFF,TGTGCCAGCATTAGCCCCGGGACAGCTTATGAAAAACTGTTTTTT,TRBJ1-4,TRBD1,TRBV28
CASSYEQGAGGYTF,TGTGCCAGCAGTTACGAACAGGGGGCTGGTGGCTACACCTTC,TRBJ1-2,TRBD1,TRBV6-5
CASSNGQRNTIYF,TGTGCCAGCAGCAACGGACAGAGAAACACCATATATTTT,TRBJ1-3,-,TRBV7-8
CASSPGTGDTEAFF,TGCGCCAGCAGCCCCGGGACAGGGGACACTGAAGCTTTCTTT,TRBJ1-1,TRBD1,TRBV5-1
CASSSLGFTDTQYF,TGTGCCAGCAGCTCTCTAGGCTTCACAGATACGCAGTATTTT,TRBJ2-3,-,TRBV7-3
CASSLSTGTGANVLTF,TGTGCCAGCAGTTTATCAACAGGGACCGGGGCCAACGTCCTGACTTTC,TRBJ2-6,-,TRBV27
CASSPRKGFEKLFF,TGTGCCAGCTCACCACGGAAGGGGTTTGAAAAACTGTTTTTT,TRBJ1-4,-,TRBV18
CASSARGLATHEQYF,TGTGCCAGCAGTGCTCGGGGACTCGCAACCCACGAGCAGTACTTC,TRBJ2-7,-,TRBV27
CASSQQLRVGIYEQYF,TGCGCCAGCAGCCAGCAACTCAGGGTGGGTATCTACGAGCAGTACTTC,TRBJ2-7,-,TRBV4-1
CASSERWTRNIQYF,TGTGCCAGCAGTGAGAGGTGGACAAGGAACATTCAGTACTTC,TRBJ2-4,-,TRBV6-5
CASSSLQVFYGYTF,TGTGCCAGCAGCTCACTTCAGGTGTTTTATGGCTACACCTTC,TRBJ1-2,-,TRBV11-2
CASSATSTGELFF,TGTGCCAGCAGTGCAACAAGCACCGGGGAGCTGTTTTTT,TRBJ2-2,-,TRBV6-6
CATSRDRGEGQPQHF,TGTGCCACCAGCAGAGATCGGGGGGAGGGTCAGCCCCAGCATTTT,TRBJ1-5,-,TRBV15
CASSFTSGSVGDEQFF,TGTGCCAGCAGTTTCACTAGCGGATCGGTAGGGGATGAGCAGTTCTTC,TRBJ2-1,TRBD2,TRBV27
CAIVGKQAGELFF,TGTGCCATCGTGGGGAAACAGGCCGGGGAGCTGTTTTTT,TRBJ2-2,-,TRBV27
CASSAQGNYGYTF,TGTGCCAGCAGCGCACAGGGTAACTATGGCTACACCTTC,TRBJ1-2,-,TRBV9
CASSRTLAGWTDTQYF,TGTGCCAGCAGCCGGACTCTAGCGGGATGGACAGATACGCAGTATTTT,TRBJ2-3,TRBD2,TRBV2
CASSPQQGLNTEAFF,TGCGCCAGCAGCCCGCAACAGGGTCTGAACACTGAAGCTTTCTTT,TRBJ1-1,-,TRBV5-1
CASRDRANTEAFF,TGTGCCAGTAGGGACAGAGCGAACACTGAAGCTTTCTTT,TRBJ1-1,-,TRBV19
CASSLDVTRAFF,TGCGCCAGCAGCTTGGATGTGACACGAGCTTTCTTT,TRBJ1-1,-,TRBV5-1
CASSVEGGRGSKKPQHF,TGTGCCAGCAGCGTGGAGGGAGGGAGGGGGTCGAAAAAGCCCCAGCATTTT,TRBJ1-5,-,TRBV9
CASALNRVSGANVLTF,TGCGCCAGCGCGTTGAATCGGGTCTCTGGGGCCAACGTCCTGACTTTC,TRBJ2-6,-,TRBV5-1
CASSIHQGTDTQYF,TGTGCCAGCAGCATACACCAGGGCACAGATACGCAGTATTTT,TRBJ2-3,-,TRBV11-3
CASSWDRAEAFF,TGCGCCAGCAGCTGGGACAGAGCTGAAGCTTTCTTT,TRBJ1-1,TRBD1,TRBV5-1
CASRNYRANTEAFF,TGTGCCAGCAGGAACTACAGGGCCAACACTGAAGCTTTCTTT,TRBJ1-1,-,TRBV6-6
CASSSTGGYSYEQYF,TGTGCCAGCAGCTCAACAGGGGGCTACTCCTACGAGCAGTACTTC,TRBJ2-7,TRBD1,TRBV7-2
CASSLGLAGAGEQFF,TGCGCCAGCAGCTTGGGGCTAGCGGGAGCAGGTGAGCAGTTCTTC,TRBJ2-1,TRBD2,TRBV5-1
CASSVQGLQNNEQFF,TGTGCCAGTAGTGTACAGGGATTACAAAACAATGAGCAGTTCTTC,TRBJ2-1,-,TRBV19
CASSSAGEGQDEQYF,TGTGCCAGCAGTTCCGCCGGGGAGGGGCAGGACGAGCAGTACTTC,TRBJ2-7,TRBD2,TRBV28
CASSPQSRGEAQYF,TGTGCCAGCTCACCACAATCGCGTGGGGAGGCCCAGTACTTC,TRBJ2-5,-,TRBV18
CASSLGQGGYEQYF,TGTGCCAGCAGCTTAGGGCAGGGGGGATACGAGCAGTACTTC,TRBJ2-7,-,TRBV7-6
CASSVVGGRSDEQYF,TGTGCCAGCAGCGTAGTTGGAGGGAGGAGCGACGAGCAGTACTTC,TRBJ2-7,-,TRBV9
CASSVESTGKDGYTF,TGTGCCAGCAGCGTAGAGTCAACAGGGAAAGATGGCTACACCTTC,TRBJ1-2,-,TRBV9
CASRSSLSETQYF,TGTGCCAGCAGGAGCTCCTTGTCGGAGACCCAGTACTTC,TRBJ2-5,-,TRBV28
CASSHPGLAGSYEQYF,TGCGCCAGCAGCCATCCGGGACTAGCGGGAAGCTACGAGCAGTACTTC,TRBJ2-7,TRBD2,TRBV4-1
CASSAAGVYEQYF,TGCGCCAGCAGTGCAGCGGGAGTATACGAGCAGTACTTC,TRBJ2-7,TRBD2,TRBV10-1
CASSIVNTEAFF,TGTGCCAGTTCCATAGTGAACACTGAAGCTTTCTTT,TRBJ1-1,-,TRBV18
CASSLALAEQYF,TGTGCCAGCAGCTTAGCACTAGCCGAGCAGTACTTC,TRBJ2-7,-,TRBV11-2